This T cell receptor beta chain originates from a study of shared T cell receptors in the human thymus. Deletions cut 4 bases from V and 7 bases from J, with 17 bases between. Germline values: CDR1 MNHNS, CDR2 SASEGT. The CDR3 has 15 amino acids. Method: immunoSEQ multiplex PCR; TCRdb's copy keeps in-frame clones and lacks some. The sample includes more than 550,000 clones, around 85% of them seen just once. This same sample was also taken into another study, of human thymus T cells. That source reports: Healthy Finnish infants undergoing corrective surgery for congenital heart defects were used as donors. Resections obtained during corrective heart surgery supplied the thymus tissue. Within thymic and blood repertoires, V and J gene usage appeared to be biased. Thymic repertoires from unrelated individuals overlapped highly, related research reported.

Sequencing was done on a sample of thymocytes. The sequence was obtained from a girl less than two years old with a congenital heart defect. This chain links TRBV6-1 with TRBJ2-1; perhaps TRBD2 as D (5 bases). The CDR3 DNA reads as TGTGCCAGCAGTGTAGGAGGAGCCAATGGGAATGAGCAGTTCTTC. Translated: CASSVGGANGNEQFF.